This T cell receptor (beta chain) was found in a study of blood T cell repertoires in COVID-19. Study-level background: Samples representing acute and convalescent COVID-19 were sourced from the United States, Italy and Spain.

In the authors' workflow: The assay estimated nucleated cells by amplifying reference gene primers. Profiling relied on immunoSEQ multiplex PCR, and the TCRdb table lists in-frame clones only, not all of them. Clone size and the V and J calls come from that table; the DNA yielded D and trimming. The profile covers about 70,000 clones, with about nine tenths appearing a single time and approximately 11% taken by the ten largest. V lost 0 bases and J lost 9; bases outside the gene matches: 17. The V gene's germline CDR1 is MNHEY and CDR2 SMNVEV (reference sequence). The CDR3 totals 18 residues. Source material: peripheral blood. The sequence derives from a woman younger than 30 with acute or convalescent COVID-19. The rearrangement links TRBV27 to TRBJ2-7; 10 bases match TRBD2. The CDR3 DNA reads as TGTGCCAGCAGTTTATCCGGGGGAAGCGGGAGGGCCTTATGGGGGCAGTACTTC. It translates to CASSLSGGSGRALWGQYF.